This T cell receptor beta chain originates from a study of T-cell memory formation after mild COVID-19. CDR3 length: 12 amino acids. Between the trimmed V and J ends, which lost 3 bases and 4 bases, there was a span of 6 bases. Germline lookup yields CDR1 SNHLY and CDR2 FYNNEI. TCRdb independently ran MiXCR on the 5' RACE reads; one entry per CDR3 protein. The table lists under 300,000 distinct CDR3 sequences, 8% to 9.5% of them singletons. This TCR was recovered from a man aged 18 to 30 who had mild COVID-19 (a few samples of this study predate the infection). Cell type and time point are not known. Sequencing was done on a sample of PBMCs or a T cell subset sorted from them (not recorded which). The J gene is TRBJ1-2, the V gene TRBV2; D unclear. DNA for the CDR3: TGTGCCAGCAGTGATCGCAGCTATGGCTACACCTTC. Protein sequence: CASSDRSYGYTF.